Shown below are 19 T cell receptor beta chains from a single sample sequenced in a study of blood T cell repertoires in COVID-19 (dated by TCRdb to about 2020). Receptor amplification or capture employed the immunoSEQ multiplex PCR assay. Imported from immuneACCESS, the table was reduced by TCRdb to in-frame sequences with V and J called. These copies leave out some clones; in studies compared against another copy, an unresolved V gene accounts for under half, and the cause of the remainder is not known. Counted in this sample were over 400,000 clones; 70% to 90% of them appeared once. More than 3% of the sample goes to the ten largest clones. Sequencing was carried out using peripheral blood. The receptors were gathered from a human donor in a cohort sampled during active COVID-19.

This clone was observed once. This chain joins TRBV19 and TRBJ1-1; 11 bases line up with TRBD1. V was clipped by 4 bases and J by 6 bases; unmatched bases: 4. Germline loops: CDR1 LNHDA, CDR2 SQIVND (reference sequence). This CDR3 has 14 residues. The CDR3 here is CASSTGQGAAEAFF. CDR3 nucleotide sequence: TGTGCCAGTAGTACAGGACAGGGGGCTGCTGAAGCTTTCTTT.

The rearrangement uses TRBV25-1 and TRBJ2-7; 7 bases map to TRBD2. Losses at the gene ends were 1 base for V and 2 bases for J; bases not matched to a gene: 11. From germline, CDR1 is MGHDK and CDR2 SYGVNS. The CDR3 extends over 17 amino acids. The DNA of the CDR3 is TGTGCCAGCAGTGAATCCGGCGAGGGCGGGAGACCCTACGAGCAGTACTTC. It encodes CASSESGEGGRPYEQYF.

The rearrangement uses TRBV5-8 and TRBJ2-7; D is perhaps TRBD2 (5 bases). CDR3 length equals 15 residues. Germline V gives CDR1 SGHTS, CDR2 YDEGEE. V lost 0 bases to trimming and J lost 0 bases, with 10 bases between them. The CDR3 here is CASSLGRGSSYEQYF. The CDR3 region has the DNA TGTGCCAGCAGCTTGGGCCGAGGGAGCTCCTACGAGCAGTACTTC.

This rearrangement joins TRBV7-2 to TRBJ2-2; 14 bases agree with TRBD2. The CDR3 is made up of 17 amino acids. CDR1 is SGHTA, CDR2 FQGNSA, per germline. The J segment lost 3 bases and the V segment lost 3 bases, leaving 3 bases of the junction unmatched. The CDR3 bases are TGTGCCAGCAGCTTCGGGACTAGCGGGAGTCACACCGGGGAGCTGTTTTTT. This codes for CASSFGTSGSHTGELFF.

This chain connects TRBV11-3 to TRBJ2-7, with a weak D call TRBD2 (7 bases). V lost 5 bases, J lost 7 bases, and 18 bases lay in between. CDR3 length equals 14 residues. Per the germline V gene, CDR1 is SGHNT and CDR2 is YENEEA. The CDR3 coding sequence is TGTGCCAGCAGCCCTGGGGGGGGCGCGGGGGAGCAGTACTTC. Its protein product is CASSPGGGAGEQYF.

The chain recombines TRBV19 with TRBJ1-3; D is perhaps TRBD1 (5 bases). CDR3 size: 15 residues. The V end lost 7 bases, the J end lost 0 bases, and 13 bases lay between the germline ends. CDR1 is LNHDA and CDR2 is SQIVND in the germline V gene (reference sequence). DNA of the CDR3: TGTGCCAGTACCCCCGGGGGAAGCTCTGGAAACACCATATATTTT. This sequence encodes CASTPGGSSGNTIYF. The full variable domain, its missing parts supplied by reference TRBV19 and TRBJ1-3, is DGGITQSPKYLFRKEGQNVTLSCEQNLNHDAMYWYRQDPGQGLRLIYYSQIVNDFQKGDIAEGYSVSREKKESFPLTVTSAQKNPTAFYLCASTPGGSSGNTIYFGEGSWLTVV.

This chain links TRBV20-1 with TRBJ2-3; no clear D. In germline, CDR1 is DFQATT, CDR2 SNEGSKA (reference sequence). The CDR3 extends over 10 amino acids. The V gene lost 6 bases and the J gene lost 6 bases, with 7 bases spanning the gap. The CDR3 DNA sequence: TGCAGTGCCCACAAGGATACGCAGTATTTT. It yields the protein CSAHKDTQYF.

The chain links TRBV7-8 to TRBJ1-4; 12 bases map to TRBD1. With V trimmed by 0 bases and J by 6 bases, 8 bases remained unmatched. CDR3 size: 18 residues. CDR1 and CDR2 from the germline V gene are SGHVS and FQNEAQ. This chain's CDR3 is CASSLAMGQGASDEKLFF. The CDR3 nucleotides read TGTGCCAGCAGCTTAGCGATGGGACAGGGGGCCTCTGATGAAAAACTGTTTTTT. Full variable domain (outside the CDR3, taken from reference TRBV7-8 and TRBJ1-4): GAGVSQSPRYKVAKRGQDVALRCDPISGHVSLFWYQQALGQGPEFLTYFQNEAQLDKSGLPSDRFFAERPEGSVSTLKIQRTQQEDSAVYLCASSLAMGQGASDEKLFFGSGTQLSVL.

This rearrangement joins TRBV6-5 to TRBJ2-1; 8 nucleotides line up with TRBD2. Germline-derived CDR1 and CDR2 are MNHEY and SVGAGI. The CDR3 spans 15 residues. With 5 bases clipped from V and 5 bases from J, the junction kept 8 bases outside the gene matches. The CDR3 protein is CASSPGTRIDNEQFF. Written as DNA, the CDR3 is TGTGCCAGCAGTCCCGGGACTAGAATAGACAATGAGCAGTTCTTC.

V gene TRBV19 combines with J gene TRBJ1-6, with D maybe TRBD1 (6 bases). Germline V CDR1 and CDR2: LNHDA, SQIVND (reference sequence). V lost 4 bases to trimming and J lost 5 bases, with 24 bases between them. This CDR3 contains 19 residues. CDR3 region: CASSRIARGEAGDNSPLHF. In DNA form, the CDR3 reads TGTGCCAGTAGTAGAATTGCCCGCGGAGAGGCAGGGGATAATTCACCCCTCCACTTT.

With regard to this clone: Other DNA sequences in the same sample also yield this CDR3. The gene calls are TRBV29-1 and TRBJ1-3; tentatively, D is TRBD1 (6 bases). Trimming removed 7 bases at V and 0 bases at J, with 10 bases between. This CDR3 spans 13 amino acids. CDR1 is SQVTM, CDR2 ANQGSEA, per germline. The CDR3 DNA sequence: TGCAGCGCTACAGGGTTCTCTGGAAACACCATATATTTT. Translated: CSATGFSGNTIYF.

The gene calls are TRBV7-3 and TRBJ1-1; maybe TRBD1 (6 bases). V was trimmed by 0 bases and J by 5 bases, leaving 10 bases between them. This CDR3 comprises 14 residues. CDR1 is SGHTA and CDR2 is FQGTGA in the germline V gene. The CDR3 region is CASSLTGGKTEAFF. The CDR3 coding sequence is TGTGCCAGCAGCTTAACAGGGGGAAAGACTGAAGCTTTCTTT.

The chain is built from TRBV4-1 and TRBJ2-5, with D unresolved. The CDR3 loop spans 14 amino acids. Germline V gene data show CDR1 as MGHRA and CDR2 as YSYEKL. Trimming removed 5 bases at V and 2 bases at J, with 12 bases between. The CDR3: CASSSPTRQETQYF. CDR3 nucleotide sequence: TGCGCCAGCAGCTCCCCGACAAGACAAGAGACCCAGTACTTC.

The V call is TRBV3-1 (or the pseudogene TRBV3-2), the J call TRBJ2-7, with D tentatively TRBD1 (6 bases). The CDR3 is 16 residues long. V lost 2 bases and J 5 bases, leaving 19 bases between the germline ends. Germline CDR1 and CDR2: LGHDT and YNNKEL (reference sequence). CDR3 sequence: CASSQPRGGSVHEQYF. The CDR3 coding sequence is TGTGCCAGCAGCCAACCCCGAGGGGGTAGCGTCCACGAGCAGTACTTC.

J is TRBJ2-4 and V is TRBV10-3; TRBD2 matches at 7 bases. Trimming at V came to 2 bases and at J to 8 bases, leaving 9 bases not matched to a gene. The CDR3 runs to 15 residues. Germline assignment: CDR1 ENHRY and CDR2 SYGVKD. Here the CDR3 DNA reads TGTGCCATCAGTGAGCGGGAGGCCGGAAGGGACATTCAGTACTTC. It is translated as CAISEREAGRDIQYF.

The chain has TRBV28 and TRBJ1-3; D gene unclear. This CDR3 is built from 15 residues. Germline V gives CDR1 MDHEN, CDR2 SYDVKM. Trimming took 6 bases from V and 4 from J, leaving 16 bases between them. CDR3 bases: TGTGCCAGCAGCAAGAGGGTCTTGGAAGGAAACACCATATATTTT. Encoded protein: CASSKRVLEGNTIYF.

Notes on this clone: The identical CDR3 is also encoded by other nucleotide sequences in the sample. The rearrangement uses TRBV11-2 and TRBJ2-7; D remains ambiguous. This CDR3 is built from 12 residues. Germline V CDR1 and CDR2: SGHAT, FQNNGV. V was shortened by 5 bases and J by 2 bases, with 7 bases between the two germline ends. CDR3 region: CASSPGAYEQYF. The CDR3 DNA follows: TGTGCCAGCAGCCCAGGCGCCTACGAGCAGTACTTC.

J is TRBJ2-5 and V is TRBV27; D gene uncertain. The V gene's germline CDR1 is MNHEY and CDR2 SMNVEV (reference sequence). This CDR3 spans 13 amino acids. Trimming stripped 8 bases from V and 1 base from J, with 11 bases between. CDR3 amino acids: CASARSPQETQYF. In DNA, the CDR3 is TGTGCCAGCGCAAGGAGTCCCCAAGAGACCCAGTACTTC.

In this sample, this clone turned up a few times. The chain carries TRBV7-6 and TRBJ2-2; possibly TRBD2 for D (8 bases). The V and J ends lost 5 bases and 0 bases respectively, with 13 bases between them. The CDR3 is made up of 16 amino acids. From germline, CDR1 is SGHVS and CDR2 FNYEAQ. As DNA, the CDR3 is TGTGCCAGCAGCCGGGAGGGGGCCGCGAACACCGGGGAGCTGTTTTTT. Translation gives CASSREGAANTGELFF.